The clone carrying this T cell receptor (beta chain) occurred once. The junction departs from the called germline gene at one end, perhaps through a read error. Other DNA sequences within the sample encode an identical CDR3. Assay: immunoSEQ multiplex PCR; the TCRdb copy retains only in-frame clones and omits some. Of roughly 39,000 clones in the sample, 90% were seen once. The CDR3 length is 15 residues. The germline V gene encodes CDR1 MDHEN and CDR2 SYDVKM. This entry belongs to a study of T cell changes during pregnancy in multiple sclerosis. This TCR derives from a female donor in good health, enrolled as a control in a pregnancy study. The sequencing used CD4+ T cells from peripheral blood mononuclear cells, collected in the first trimester of pregnancy. The chain is built from TRBV28 and TRBJ1-5, with D tentatively TRBD1 (6 bases). In DNA, the CDR3 is TGCGCCAGCAGTTTTCCCAGGGGAGGCAATCAGCCCCAGCATTTT. Translating gives CASSFPRGGNQPQHF.